A selection of T cell receptor beta chains follows, all from one sample in a study of OX40 agonist ivuxolimab in advanced cancers. Sequencing used immunoSEQ multiplex PCR; TCRdb keeps in-frame clones, though not all of them. The profile shows more than 35,000 clones, roughly 86% of them singletons. Sequencing was performed on CD4+ or CD8+ T cells sorted from blood, taken in a trial of the OX40 agonist ivuxolimab. Receptors were obtained from an adult with an advanced solid tumor such as melanoma, head and neck, liver or kidney cancer. Each CDR3 is given with its conserved first and last residue. D genes are given only for firm matches. Expanded clones are given a class, and other clones once, few, many or no size at all.

cdr3_nt: TGTGCCTGGATCAGAGGAGGCAGGAACTATGGCTACACCTTC
cdr3_aa: CAWIRGGRNYGYTF
clone_size: few
cdr3_length: 14
v_call: TRBV30
d_call: -
j_call: TRBJ1-2

cdr3_nt: TGTGCCAGCTCGTTGGACAGGGGGCCTGAAGCTTTCTTT
cdr3_aa: CASSLDRGPEAFF
clone_size: few
cdr3_length: 13
v_call: TRBV18
d_call: TRBD1
j_call: TRBJ1-1

cdr3_nt: TGTGCCAGCAGCCACCTGAGCTCTGGGGCCAACGTCCTGACTTTC
cdr3_aa: CASSHLSSGANVLTF
clone_size: -
cdr3_length: 15
v_call: TRBV7-8
d_call: -
j_call: TRBJ2-6

cdr3_nt: TGTGCTAGTGGTCCCTCCCGGCCCCAGCATTTT
cdr3_aa: CASGPSRPQHF
clone_size: few
cdr3_length: 11
v_call: TRBV12-5
d_call: -
j_call: TRBJ1-5

cdr3_nt: TGTGCCACCAGCAGGGACAGGGGTAGCAATGAGCAGTTCTTC
cdr3_aa: CATSRDRGSNEQFF
clone_size: -
cdr3_length: 14
v_call: TRBV15
d_call: TRBD1
j_call: TRBJ2-1

cdr3_nt: TGCGCCAGCAGCACAGATGACAGGGGCGAGCAGTACTTC
cdr3_aa: CASSTDDRGEQYF
clone_size: -
cdr3_length: 13
v_call: TRBV5-1
d_call: TRBD1
j_call: TRBJ2-7

cdr3_nt: TGTGCCAGCAGCCCCCTGGCAGGCGCCTACAATGAGCAGTTCTTC
cdr3_aa: CASSPLAGAYNEQFF
clone_size: -
cdr3_length: 15
v_call: TRBV9
d_call: -
j_call: TRBJ2-1

cdr3_nt: TGTGCCACCAGCAGCCCTGGTGGTGACTATGGCTACACCTTC
cdr3_aa: CATSSPGGDYGYTF
clone_size: -
cdr3_length: 14
v_call: TRBV15
d_call: -
j_call: TRBJ1-2

cdr3_nt: TGTGCCTGGAGTACACCGACACAGAGCTCCTATAATTCACCCCTCCACTTT
cdr3_aa: CAWSTPTQSSYNSPLHF
clone_size: -
cdr3_length: 17
v_call: TRBV30
d_call: -
j_call: TRBJ1-6

cdr3_nt: TGTGCCAGCAGCTTCCGACAGGGGGGTGAAGCTTTCTTT
cdr3_aa: CASSFRQGGEAFF
clone_size: few
cdr3_length: 13
v_call: TRBV7-9
d_call: TRBD1
j_call: TRBJ1-1

cdr3_nt: TGTGCCAGCAGCTTGGGTCCCCAGGGGAACTATGGCTACACCTTC
cdr3_aa: CASSLGPQGNYGYTF
clone_size: -
cdr3_length: 15
v_call: TRBV5-3
d_call: -
j_call: TRBJ1-2

cdr3_nt: TGTGCCAGTAGTTTCACAGGGAACGAGCAGTACTTC
cdr3_aa: CASSFTGNEQYF
clone_size: -
cdr3_length: 12
v_call: TRBV19
d_call: -
j_call: TRBJ2-7

cdr3_nt: TGTGCCAGCAGCTTATTACTTTCCGGGGAGCTGTTTTTT
cdr3_aa: CASSLLLSGELFF
clone_size: once
cdr3_length: 13
v_call: TRBV11-3
d_call: -
j_call: TRBJ2-2

cdr3_nt: TGTGCCAGCAGCGCCGGGACAGCCCGTAGGTGGTACTTC
cdr3_aa: CASSAGTARRWYF
clone_size: -
cdr3_length: 13
v_call: TRBV5-4
d_call: TRBD1
j_call: TRBJ2-7

cdr3_nt: TGTGCCTGGAGCTCTGGGGAGACCCAGTACTTC
cdr3_aa: CAWSSGETQYF
clone_size: -
cdr3_length: 11
v_call: TRBV30
d_call: -
j_call: TRBJ2-5

cdr3_nt: TGTGCCAGCAGCTCCACCGGGACAGTGGACAATGAGCAGTTCTTC
cdr3_aa: CASSSTGTVDNEQFF
clone_size: once
cdr3_length: 15
v_call: TRBV11-1
d_call: TRBD1
j_call: TRBJ2-1

cdr3_nt: TGTGCCAGCAGTGAATCGGGCTATTTGTCGGGAAACACCATATATTTT
cdr3_aa: CASSESGYLSGNTIYF
clone_size: once
cdr3_length: 16
v_call: TRBV6-1
d_call: -
j_call: TRBJ1-3

cdr3_nt: TGTGCCAGCAGCTTATCGGGGGGTCGGATCTCTGGGGCCAACGTCCTGACTTTC
cdr3_aa: CASSLSGGRISGANVLTF
clone_size: -
cdr3_length: 18
v_call: TRBV7-9
d_call: TRBD2
j_call: TRBJ2-6

cdr3_nt: TGTGCCAGCCGAAAAAGGGACAGGGGGGAAAACACTGAAGCTTTCTTT
cdr3_aa: CASRKRDRGENTEAFF
clone_size: few
cdr3_length: 16
v_call: TRBV11-2
d_call: TRBD1
j_call: TRBJ1-1

cdr3_nt: TGTGCCAGCAGTTATCGGGGGGCAGCTTTCTTT
cdr3_aa: CASSYRGAAFF
clone_size: -
cdr3_length: 11
v_call: TRBV6-5
d_call: -
j_call: TRBJ1-1

cdr3_nt: TGTGCCAGCAGCTTAGCAGGGTATGGCTACACCTTC
cdr3_aa: CASSLAGYGYTF
clone_size: -
cdr3_length: 12
v_call: TRBV5-4
d_call: -
j_call: TRBJ1-2

cdr3_nt: TGCGCCAGCAGCATACAGCCGGGACAGGGGTACTACGAGCAGTACTTC
cdr3_aa: CASSIQPGQGYYEQYF
clone_size: -
cdr3_length: 16
v_call: TRBV5-1
d_call: TRBD1
j_call: TRBJ2-7

cdr3_nt: TGTGCCAGTAGCCGGGACAGATTCTCAGCTGAAGCTTTCTTT
cdr3_aa: CASSRDRFSAEAFF
clone_size: few
cdr3_length: 14
v_call: TRBV19
d_call: TRBD1
j_call: TRBJ1-1

cdr3_nt: TGTGCCAGCAGTTACCGAGTAGATCGGACAGGGACGGGCTACACCTTC
cdr3_aa: CASSYRVDRTGTGYTF
clone_size: -
cdr3_length: 16
v_call: TRBV6-6
d_call: TRBD1
j_call: TRBJ1-2

cdr3_nt: TGTGCCAGCACCATGGGACGACAGGACACCATATATTTT
cdr3_aa: CASTMGRQDTIYF
clone_size: -
cdr3_length: 13
v_call: TRBV7-3
d_call: -
j_call: TRBJ1-3

cdr3_nt: TGTGCCAGCAGCGTGGACAGGGATTCTCAGCCCCAGCATTTT
cdr3_aa: CASSVDRDSQPQHF
clone_size: -
cdr3_length: 14
v_call: TRBV2
d_call: TRBD1
j_call: TRBJ1-5

cdr3_nt: TGTGCCAGCAGCTTTTTTGAGAGTACGCAGTATTTT
cdr3_aa: CASSFFESTQYF
clone_size: -
cdr3_length: 12
v_call: TRBV7-2
d_call: -
j_call: TRBJ2-3

cdr3_nt: TGTGCCAGCAGCTTAAGTTCAGGGGTCGCCGAGCAGTACTTC
cdr3_aa: CASSLSSGVAEQYF
clone_size: -
cdr3_length: 14
v_call: TRBV7-9
d_call: -
j_call: TRBJ2-7

cdr3_nt: TGTGCCTGTGAGGGGGCGGTCTACGAGCAGTACTTC
cdr3_aa: CACEGAVYEQYF
clone_size: -
cdr3_length: 12
v_call: TRBV30
d_call: TRBD1
j_call: TRBJ2-7

cdr3_nt: TGCGCCAGCAGCTTGGGGACACCCGGCTATGATCCCCAGTACTTC
cdr3_aa: CASSLGTPGYDPQYF
clone_size: -
cdr3_length: 15
v_call: TRBV5-1
d_call: -
j_call: TRBJ2-5

cdr3_nt: TGTGCCAGTAGTATCAATCATCGAGAGCGTTATCATTCACCCCTCCACTTT
cdr3_aa: CASSINHRERYHSPLHF
clone_size: -
cdr3_length: 17
v_call: TRBV19
d_call: -
j_call: TRBJ1-6

cdr3_nt: TGTGCCAGCAGCTTAGTCGGGATGGGGTCACCCCTCCACTTT
cdr3_aa: CASSLVGMGSPLHF
clone_size: -
cdr3_length: 14
v_call: TRBV7-8
d_call: -
j_call: TRBJ1-6

cdr3_nt: TGTGCCAGCAGCTTGCAGGGGGCGCGTCTTGGACAGCCCCAGCATTTT
cdr3_aa: CASSLQGARLGQPQHF
clone_size: -
cdr3_length: 16
v_call: TRBV7-8
d_call: TRBD1
j_call: TRBJ1-5

cdr3_nt: TGTGCCACCAGCAGAGGCGGTGGGACAGGGGTAAATCAGCCCCAGCATTTT
cdr3_aa: CATSRGGGTGVNQPQHF
clone_size: -
cdr3_length: 17
v_call: TRBV15
d_call: TRBD1
j_call: TRBJ1-5

cdr3_nt: TGTGCCAGCAGCGCGACGGAATACAATGAGCAGTTCTTC
cdr3_aa: CASSATEYNEQFF
clone_size: -
cdr3_length: 13
v_call: TRBV9
d_call: -
j_call: TRBJ2-1

cdr3_nt: TGTGCCAGCAGCGGGGGCTATTCTTGGAGTGGCTACACCTTC
cdr3_aa: CASSGGYSWSGYTF
clone_size: -
cdr3_length: 14
v_call: TRBV9
d_call: -
j_call: TRBJ1-2

cdr3_nt: TGTGCCAGCAGAAGAGGGTTCGACGACTATGGCTACACCTTC
cdr3_aa: CASRRGFDDYGYTF
clone_size: once
cdr3_length: 14
v_call: TRBV6-6
d_call: -
j_call: TRBJ1-2

cdr3_nt: TGTGCCAGCAGTTACTCAGGAGATGGCTACACCTTC
cdr3_aa: CASSYSGDGYTF
clone_size: -
cdr3_length: 12
v_call: TRBV6-6
d_call: -
j_call: TRBJ1-2